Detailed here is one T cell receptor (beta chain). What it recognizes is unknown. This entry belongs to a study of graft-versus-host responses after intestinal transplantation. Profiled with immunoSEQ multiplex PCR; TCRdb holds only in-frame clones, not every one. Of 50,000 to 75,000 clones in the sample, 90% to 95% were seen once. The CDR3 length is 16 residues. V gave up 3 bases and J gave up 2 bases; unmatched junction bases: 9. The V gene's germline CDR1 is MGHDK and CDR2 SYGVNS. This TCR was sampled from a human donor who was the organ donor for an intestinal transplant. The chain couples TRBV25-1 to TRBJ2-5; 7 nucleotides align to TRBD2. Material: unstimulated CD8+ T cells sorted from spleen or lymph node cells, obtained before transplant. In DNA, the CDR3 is TGTGCCAGCAGTGACCGGGACTCCGGGAGGCAAGAGACCCAGTACTTC. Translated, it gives CASSDRDSGRQETQYF. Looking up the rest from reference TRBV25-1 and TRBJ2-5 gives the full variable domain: EADIYQTPRYLVIGTGKKITLECSQTMGHDKMYWYQQDPGMELHLIHYSYGVNSTEKGDLSSESTVSRIRTEHFPLTLESARPSHTSQYLCASSDRDSGRQETQYFGPGTRLLVL.